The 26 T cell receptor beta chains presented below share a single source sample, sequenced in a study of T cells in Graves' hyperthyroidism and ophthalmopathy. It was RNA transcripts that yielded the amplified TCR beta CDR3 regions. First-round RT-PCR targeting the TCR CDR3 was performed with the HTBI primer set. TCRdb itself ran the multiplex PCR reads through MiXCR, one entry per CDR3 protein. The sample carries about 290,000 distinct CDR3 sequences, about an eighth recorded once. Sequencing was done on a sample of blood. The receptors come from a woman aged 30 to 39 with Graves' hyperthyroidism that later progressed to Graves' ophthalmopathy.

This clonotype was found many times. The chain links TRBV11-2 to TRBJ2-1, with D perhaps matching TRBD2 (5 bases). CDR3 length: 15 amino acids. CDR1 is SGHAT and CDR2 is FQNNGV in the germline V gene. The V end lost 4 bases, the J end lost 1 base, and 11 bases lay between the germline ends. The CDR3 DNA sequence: TGTGCCAGCAGCTCGCAGCGGCTATCCTACAATGAGCAGTTCTTC. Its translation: CASSSQRLSYNEQFF.

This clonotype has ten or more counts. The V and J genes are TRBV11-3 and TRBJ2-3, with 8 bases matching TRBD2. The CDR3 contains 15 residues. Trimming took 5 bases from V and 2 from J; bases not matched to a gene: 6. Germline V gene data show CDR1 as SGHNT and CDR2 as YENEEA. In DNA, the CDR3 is TGTGCCAGCAGCCCCCGTAGCGGGGCCACAGATACGCAGTATTTT. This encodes CASSPRSGATDTQYF.

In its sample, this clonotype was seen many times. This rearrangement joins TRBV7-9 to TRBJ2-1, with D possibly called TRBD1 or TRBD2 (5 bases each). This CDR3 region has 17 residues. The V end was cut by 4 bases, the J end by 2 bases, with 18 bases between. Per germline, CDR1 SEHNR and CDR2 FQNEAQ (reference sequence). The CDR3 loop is CASSSLDTPEAYNEQFF. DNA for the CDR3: TGTGCCAGCAGCTCCCTGGACACCCCGGAGGCCTACAATGAGCAGTTCTTC. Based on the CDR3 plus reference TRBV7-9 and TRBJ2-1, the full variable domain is DTGVSQNPRHKITKRGQNVTFRCDPISEHNRLYWYRQTLGQGPEFLTYFQNEAQLEKSRLLSDRFSAERPKGSFSTLEIQRTEQGDSAMYLCASSSLDTPEAYNEQFFGPGTRLTVL.

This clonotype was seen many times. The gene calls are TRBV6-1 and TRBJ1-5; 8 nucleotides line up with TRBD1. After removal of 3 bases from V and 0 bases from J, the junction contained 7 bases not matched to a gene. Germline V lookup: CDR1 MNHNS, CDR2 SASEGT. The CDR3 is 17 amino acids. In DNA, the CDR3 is TGTGCCAGCAGTGAGACAGGGGTATCCTATAGCAATCAGCCCCAGCATTTT. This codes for CASSETGVSYSNQPQHF.

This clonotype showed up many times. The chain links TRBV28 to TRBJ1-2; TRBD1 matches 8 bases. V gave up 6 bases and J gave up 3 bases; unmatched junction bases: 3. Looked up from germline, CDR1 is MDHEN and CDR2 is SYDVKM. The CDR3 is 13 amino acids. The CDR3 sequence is CASSTTGDYGYTF. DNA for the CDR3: TGTGCCAGCAGCACGACAGGGGACTATGGCTACACCTTC.

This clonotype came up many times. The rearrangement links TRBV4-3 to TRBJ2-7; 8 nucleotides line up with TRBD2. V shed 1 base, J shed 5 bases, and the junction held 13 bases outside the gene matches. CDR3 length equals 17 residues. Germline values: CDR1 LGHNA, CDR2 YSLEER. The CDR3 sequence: CASSQALGAGGRNEQYF. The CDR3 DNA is TGCGCCAGCAGCCAAGCCCTTGGGGCGGGAGGAAGAAACGAGCAGTACTTC.

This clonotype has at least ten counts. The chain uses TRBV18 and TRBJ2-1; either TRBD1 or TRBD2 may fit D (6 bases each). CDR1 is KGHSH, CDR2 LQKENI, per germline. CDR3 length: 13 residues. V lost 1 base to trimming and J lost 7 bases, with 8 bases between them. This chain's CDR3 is CASSPLGGNEQFF. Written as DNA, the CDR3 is TGTGCCAGCTCACCACTAGGGGGGAATGAGCAGTTCTTC.

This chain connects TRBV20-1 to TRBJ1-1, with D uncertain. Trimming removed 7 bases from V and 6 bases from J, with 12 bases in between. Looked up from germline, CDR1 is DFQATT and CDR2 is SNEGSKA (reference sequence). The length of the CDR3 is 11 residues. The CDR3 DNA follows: TGCAGTGAGAACCGGGGATCTGAAGCTTTCTTT. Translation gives CSENRGSEAFF.

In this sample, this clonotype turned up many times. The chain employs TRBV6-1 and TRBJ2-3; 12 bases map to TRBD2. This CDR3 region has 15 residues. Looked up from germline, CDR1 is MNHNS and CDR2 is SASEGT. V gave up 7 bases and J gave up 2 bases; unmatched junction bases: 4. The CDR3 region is CASTWTSGDTDTQYF. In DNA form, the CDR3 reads TGTGCCAGCACCTGGACTAGCGGGGACACAGATACGCAGTATTTT.

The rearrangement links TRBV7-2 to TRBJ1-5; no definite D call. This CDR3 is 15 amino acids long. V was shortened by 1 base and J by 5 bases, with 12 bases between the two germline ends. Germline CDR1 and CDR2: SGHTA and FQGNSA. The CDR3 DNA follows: TGTGCCAGCAGCTTAGAAGGGCCGACTTATCAGCCCCAGCATTTT. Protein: CASSLEGPTYQPQHF.

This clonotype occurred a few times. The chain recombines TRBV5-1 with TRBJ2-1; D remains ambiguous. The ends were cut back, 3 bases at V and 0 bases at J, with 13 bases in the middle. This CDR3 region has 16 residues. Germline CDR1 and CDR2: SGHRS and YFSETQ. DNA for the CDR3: TGCGCCAGCAGCTACACCGCTCTGAGCTCCTACAATGAGCAGTTCTTC. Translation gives CASSYTALSSYNEQFF.

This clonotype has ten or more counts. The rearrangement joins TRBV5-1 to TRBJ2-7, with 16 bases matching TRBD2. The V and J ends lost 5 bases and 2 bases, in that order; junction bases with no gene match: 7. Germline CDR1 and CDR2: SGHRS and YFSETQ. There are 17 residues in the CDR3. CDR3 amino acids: CASSSPGLAGGTYEQYF. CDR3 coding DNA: TGCGCCAGCAGTTCACCGGGACTAGCGGGAGGGACCTACGAGCAGTACTTC.

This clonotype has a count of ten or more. For the CDR3, the DNA is TGTGCCAGCAGCGATGCCGCTGGGCTGAACAATCAGCCCCAGCATTTT. This sequence encodes CASSDAAGLNNQPQHF. The chain recombines TRBV7-2 with TRBJ1-5; unclear D gene. This CDR3 spans 16 amino acids. Between the trimmed V and J ends, which lost 5 bases and 3 bases, there was a span of 17 bases. CDR1 and CDR2 (germline): SGHTA, FQGNSA.

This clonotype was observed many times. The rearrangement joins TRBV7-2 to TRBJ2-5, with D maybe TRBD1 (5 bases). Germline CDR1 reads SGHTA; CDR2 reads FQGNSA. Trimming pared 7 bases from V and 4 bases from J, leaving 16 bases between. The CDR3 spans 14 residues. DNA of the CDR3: TGTGCCAGCACCCCCTCTCAGGGTAGAGAGACCCAGTACTTC. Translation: CASTPSQGRETQYF. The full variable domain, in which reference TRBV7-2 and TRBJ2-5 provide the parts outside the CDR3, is GAGVSQSPSNKVTEKGKDVELRCDPISGHTALYWYRQSLGQGLEFLIYFQGNSAPDKSGLPSDRFSAERTGGSVSTLTIQRTQQEDSAVYLCASTPSQGRETQYFGPGTRLLVL.

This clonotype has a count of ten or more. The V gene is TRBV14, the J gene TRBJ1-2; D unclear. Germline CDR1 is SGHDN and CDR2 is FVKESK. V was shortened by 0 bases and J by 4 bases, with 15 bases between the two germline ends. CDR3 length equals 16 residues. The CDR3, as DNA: TGTGCCAGCAGCCAAGACTCCGGAAAAGGTTTCTATGGCTACACCTTC. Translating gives CASSQDSGKGFYGYTF.

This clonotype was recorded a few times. The DNA for the CDR3 is TGCGCCAGCAGACCACCGGGACTAGCATATGGGGAGTTCTTC. Amino acid sequence: CASRPPGLAYGEFF. The rearrangement uses TRBV5-1 and TRBJ2-1, with 9 bases aligning to TRBD2. J was trimmed by 14 bases and V by 5 bases; bases with no gene match: 14. From germline, CDR1 is SGHRS and CDR2 YFSETQ. This CDR3 region has 14 residues.

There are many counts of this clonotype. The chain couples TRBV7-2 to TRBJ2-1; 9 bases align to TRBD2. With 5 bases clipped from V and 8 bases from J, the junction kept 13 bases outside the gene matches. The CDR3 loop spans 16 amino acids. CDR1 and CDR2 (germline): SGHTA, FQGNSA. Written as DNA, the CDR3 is TGTGCCAGCAGCCAGGTTTTTGCGGGAGGGGTGGATGAGCAGTTCTTC. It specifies CASSQVFAGGVDEQFF. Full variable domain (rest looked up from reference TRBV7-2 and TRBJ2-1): GAGVSQSPSNKVTEKGKDVELRCDPISGHTALYWYRQSLGQGLEFLIYFQGNSAPDKSGLPSDRFSAERTGGSVSTLTIQRTQQEDSAVYLCASSQVFAGGVDEQFFGPGTRLTVL.

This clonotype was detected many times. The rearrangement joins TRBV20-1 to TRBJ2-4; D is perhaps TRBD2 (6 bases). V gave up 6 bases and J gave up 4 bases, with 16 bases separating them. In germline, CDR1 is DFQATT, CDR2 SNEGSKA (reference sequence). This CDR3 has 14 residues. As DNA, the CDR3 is TGCAGTGCCGAGCGGCTAGCGAAAAAAAACATTCAGTACTTC. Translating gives CSAERLAKKNIQYF.

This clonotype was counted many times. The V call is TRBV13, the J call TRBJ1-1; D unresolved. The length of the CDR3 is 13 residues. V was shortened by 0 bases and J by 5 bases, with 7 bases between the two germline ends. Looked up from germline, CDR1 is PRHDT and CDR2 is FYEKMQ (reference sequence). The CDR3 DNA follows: TGTGCCAGCAGCTTAGGCCCGATGACTGAAGCTTTCTTT. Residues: CASSLGPMTEAFF. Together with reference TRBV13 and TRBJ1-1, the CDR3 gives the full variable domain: AAGVIQSPRHLIKEKRETATLKCYPIPRHDTVYWYQQGPGQDPQFLISFYEKMQSDKGSIPDRFSAQQFSDYHSELNMSSLELGDSALYFCASSLGPMTEAFFGQGTRLTVV.

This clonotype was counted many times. CDR3 sequence (DNA): TGTGCCAGCAGTGACAGGTTCAATCAGCCCCAGCATTTT. It yields the protein CASSDRFNQPQHF. The rearrangement joins TRBV6-1 to TRBJ1-5; D is uncertain. This CDR3 region has 13 residues. Trimming removed 3 bases from V and 3 bases from J, with 6 bases in between. Germline CDR1 and CDR2: MNHNS and SASEGT.

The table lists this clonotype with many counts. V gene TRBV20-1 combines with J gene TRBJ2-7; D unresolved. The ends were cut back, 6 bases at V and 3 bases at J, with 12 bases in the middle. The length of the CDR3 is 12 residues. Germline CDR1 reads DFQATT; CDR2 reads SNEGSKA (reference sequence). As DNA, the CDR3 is TGCAGTGCAGGATCGAACCACTACGAGCAGTACTTC. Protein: CSAGSNHYEQYF.

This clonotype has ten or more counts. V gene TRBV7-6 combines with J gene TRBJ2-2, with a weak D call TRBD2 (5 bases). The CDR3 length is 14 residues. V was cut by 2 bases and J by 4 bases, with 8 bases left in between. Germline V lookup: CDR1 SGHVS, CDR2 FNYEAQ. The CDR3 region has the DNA TGTGCCAGCAGCTTATGGGAGCGCACCGGGGAGCTGTTTTTT. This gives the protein CASSLWERTGELFF.

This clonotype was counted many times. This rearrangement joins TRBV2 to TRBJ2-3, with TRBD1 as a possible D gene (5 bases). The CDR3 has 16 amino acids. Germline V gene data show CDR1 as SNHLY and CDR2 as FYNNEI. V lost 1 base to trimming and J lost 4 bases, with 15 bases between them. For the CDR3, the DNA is TGTGCCAGCAGTGAAGGACAATTTTGGGGCCCAGATACGCAGTATTTT. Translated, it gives CASSEGQFWGPDTQYF. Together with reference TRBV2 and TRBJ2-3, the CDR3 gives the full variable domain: EPEVTQTPSHQVTQMGQEVILRCVPISNHLYFYWYRQILGQKVEFLVSFYNNEISEKSEIFDDQFSVERPDGSNFTLKIRSTKLEDSAMYFCASSEGQFWGPDTQYFGPGTRLTVL.

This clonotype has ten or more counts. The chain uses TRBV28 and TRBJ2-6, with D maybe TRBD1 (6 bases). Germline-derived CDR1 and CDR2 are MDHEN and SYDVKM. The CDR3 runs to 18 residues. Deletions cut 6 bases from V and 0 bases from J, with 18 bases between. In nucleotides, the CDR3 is TGTGCCAGCAGCCGAATCGGGACACTTAGCTCTGGGGCCAACGTCCTGACTTTC. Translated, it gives CASSRIGTLSSGANVLTF.

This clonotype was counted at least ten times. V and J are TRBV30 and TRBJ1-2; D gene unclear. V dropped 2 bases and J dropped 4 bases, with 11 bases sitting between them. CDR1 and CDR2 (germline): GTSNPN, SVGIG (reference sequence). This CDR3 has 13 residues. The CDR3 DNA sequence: TGTGCCTGGAGTCATAAGGGCGGCTATGGCTACACCTTC. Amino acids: CAWSHKGGYGYTF.

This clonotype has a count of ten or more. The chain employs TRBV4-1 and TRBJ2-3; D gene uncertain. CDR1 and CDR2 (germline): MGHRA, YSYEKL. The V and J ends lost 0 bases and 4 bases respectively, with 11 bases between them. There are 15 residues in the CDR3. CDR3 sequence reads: CASSQDAKSPDTQYF. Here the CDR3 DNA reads TGCGCCAGCAGCCAAGATGCTAAGTCCCCAGATACGCAGTATTTT.